The 5 T cell receptor beta chains in this list originate from one sample, sequenced in a study of T-cell reconstitution after alpha-beta-depleted transplantation in children. Unique molecular identifiers were incorporated into the prepared TCRbeta library. TCRdb reprocessed the PCR reads via MiXCR and lists one record per CDR3 protein. The table has some 290,000 distinct CDR3 sequences, 23% seen once. This sample comprised PBMCs, mostly from graft donor cells, obtained 180 days after TCRalphabeta/CD19-depleted stem cell transplant. The receptors were sampled from a male patient under 18 who had a stem cell transplant for acute lymphoblastic leukemia, so the T cells may come from the graft donor.

This chain joins TRBV11-2 and TRBJ2-1; 15 positions match TRBD2. The CDR3 has 19 residues. Germline values: CDR1 SGHAT, CDR2 FQNNGV. J was trimmed by 3 bases and V by 5 bases; bases with no gene match: 11. In DNA, the CDR3 is TGTGCCAGCAGCCCCCGCTCCGGGACTAGCGGGAGGAACTACAATGAGCAGTTCTTC. This gives the protein CASSPRSGTSGRNYNEQFF.

This clonotype appeared once. This CDR3 is CASSLPTGTSSNEQFF. The CDR3 DNA sequence: TGTGCCAGCAGCCTACCAACCGGGACTAGCTCCAATGAGCAGTTCTTC. The rearrangement joins TRBV7-6 to TRBJ2-1; the match to TRBD2 covers 9 bases. Per the germline V gene, CDR1 is SGHVS and CDR2 is FNYEAQ. The CDR3 spans 16 residues. J gave up 6 bases and V 5 bases, and 11 bases lay outside the gene matches.

This clonotype was seen a handful of times. The chain employs TRBV2 and TRBJ2-1; D may match TRBD1 or TRBD2 (5 bases each). V was pared by 2 bases and J by 3 bases, with 11 bases between. The CDR3 loop spans 15 amino acids. The germline V gene encodes CDR1 SNHLY and CDR2 FYNNEI. The CDR3 spells CASSEPGPLYNEQFF. Written as DNA, the CDR3 is TGTGCCAGCAGTGAACCGGGACCACTCTACAATGAGCAGTTCTTC.

This clonotype was recorded only once. This chain connects TRBV20-1 to TRBJ2-7; D might be TRBD1 (7 bases). The CDR3 has 14 amino acids. Germline loops: CDR1 DFQATT, CDR2 SNEGSKA (reference sequence). V lost 6 bases and J 2 bases, leaving 17 bases between the germline ends. In nucleotides, the CDR3 is TGCAGTGCCGCTGCCGCGGGACAGACCTACGAGCAGTACTTC. Translation: CSAAAAGQTYEQYF.

The DNA for the CDR3 is TGCAGTGCTAGAGACTCGAGGGGACAGACCCAGTACTTC. It encodes CSARDSRGQTQYF. This chain joins TRBV20-1 and TRBJ2-5; D possibly matches TRBD1 or TRBD2 (5 bases each). V gave up 0 bases and J gave up 6 bases, with 11 bases separating them. The CDR3 is made up of 13 amino acids. The V gene's germline CDR1 is DFQATT and CDR2 SNEGSKA (reference sequence).